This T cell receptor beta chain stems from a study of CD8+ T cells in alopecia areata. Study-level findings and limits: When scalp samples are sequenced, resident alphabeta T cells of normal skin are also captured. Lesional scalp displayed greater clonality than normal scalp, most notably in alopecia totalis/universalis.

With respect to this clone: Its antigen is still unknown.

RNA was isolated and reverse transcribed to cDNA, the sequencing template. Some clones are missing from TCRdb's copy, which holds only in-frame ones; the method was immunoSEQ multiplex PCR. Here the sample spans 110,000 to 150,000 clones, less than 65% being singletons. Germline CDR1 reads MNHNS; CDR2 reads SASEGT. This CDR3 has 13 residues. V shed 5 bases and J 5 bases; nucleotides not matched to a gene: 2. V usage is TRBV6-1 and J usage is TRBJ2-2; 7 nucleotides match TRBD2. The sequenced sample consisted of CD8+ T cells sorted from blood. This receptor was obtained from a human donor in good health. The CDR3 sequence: CASSRGETGELFF. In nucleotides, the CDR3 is TGTGCCAGCAGTCGGGGGGAAACCGGGGAGCTGTTTTTT.